The 12 T cell receptor beta chains below all came from one sample that was sequenced in a study of shared clonotypes between healthy human individuals. Naive CD8 cells comprised CD45RO-negative, CCR7-positively selected cells, excluding terminally differentiated effector memory CD45RA+ cells. Method: immunoSEQ multiplex PCR; TCRdb's copy keeps in-frame clones and lacks some. The sample gives roughly 590,000 clones, about 95% of which show up once; 0.11% is in the top ten. Sequencing used naive CD8+ T cells sorted from blood. The source is a woman in her 30s in good health.

V usage is TRBV5-1 and J usage is TRBJ1-2; D is uncertain. This CDR3 has 12 amino acids. Trimming removed 1 base at V and 8 bases at J, with 9 bases between. The V gene's germline CDR1 is SGHRS and CDR2 YFSETQ. Written as DNA, the CDR3 is TGCGCCAGCAGCTTGATGGGGAGCGGCTACACCTTC. Residues: CASSLMGSGYTF.

CDR3 coding DNA: TGCGCCAGCGCGAGGGCAGGCGAGCAGTACTTC. It codes for CASARAGEQYF. The chain couples TRBV4-1 to TRBJ2-7; D perhaps matches TRBD2 (5 bases). The CDR3 is 11 amino acids. V lost 8 bases, J lost 6 bases, and 11 bases lay in between. CDR1 and CDR2 (germline): MGHRA, YSYEKL.

J is TRBJ1-5 and V is TRBV19; D is possibly TRBD1 (5 bases). The V and J ends lost 3 bases and 3 bases respectively, with 12 bases between them. This CDR3 contains 15 residues. The V gene's germline CDR1 is LNHDA and CDR2 SQIVND (reference sequence). CDR3: CASSIIPGPNQPQHF. The CDR3 DNA sequence: TGTGCCAGTAGTATTATCCCGGGACCCAATCAGCCCCAGCATTTT.

This clone was counted a single time. The gene calls are TRBV7-9 and TRBJ1-4, with unresolved D. In germline, CDR1 is SEHNR, CDR2 FQNEAQ (reference sequence). The germline V and J ends were trimmed by 1 base and 0 bases, with 6 bases remaining between them. This CDR3 has 15 amino acids. The CDR3 loop reads CASSLGSATNEKLFF. In DNA form, the CDR3 reads TGTGCCAGCAGCTTAGGTTCCGCAACTAATGAAAAACTGTTTTTT.

The chain combines TRBV7-9 with TRBJ2-1, with D unclear. CDR3 length: 13 amino acids. The ends were cut back, 3 bases at V and 5 bases at J, with 8 bases in the middle. CDR1 and CDR2 from the germline V gene are SEHNR and FQNEAQ (reference sequence). The CDR3 loop is CASSFSDNNEQFF. The CDR3 DNA reads TGTGCCAGCAGCTTCAGCGATAACAATGAGCAGTTCTTC.

The CDR3 reads CASSLPTGPPGTEAFF. CDR3 DNA: TGTGCCAGCAGTTTACCAACGGGACCCCCTGGGACTGAAGCTTTCTTT. This chain links TRBV28 with TRBJ1-1; D possibly corresponds to TRBD1 (5 bases). The CDR3 covers 16 residues. Germline loops: CDR1 MDHEN, CDR2 SYDVKM. Trimming pared 2 bases from V and 5 bases from J, leaving 18 bases between.

V usage is TRBV11-2 and J usage is TRBJ2-7; D gene unclear. The germline gives CDR1 SGHAT, CDR2 FQNNGV. The CDR3 is made up of 13 amino acids. Trimming left V 2 bases short and J 4 bases short, with 9 bases between. CDR3 nucleotides: TGTGCCAGCAGCTTAACCCTATCTTACGAGCAGTACTTC. Its translation: CASSLTLSYEQYF. The variable domain in full, with the rest retrieved from reference TRBV11-2 and TRBJ2-7, is EAGVAQSPRYKIIEKRQSVAFWCNPISGHATLYWYQQILGQGPKLLIQFQNNGVVDDSQLPKDRFSAERLKGVDSTLKIQPAKLEDSAVYLCASSLTLSYEQYFGPGTRLTVT.

The rearrangement joins TRBV5-6 to TRBJ2-7; D is unresolved. Looked up from germline, CDR1 is SGHDT and CDR2 is YYEEEE. CDR3 length: 14 amino acids. The V end was cut by 2 bases, the J end by 2 bases, with 11 bases between. The CDR3 nucleotides are TGTGCCAGCAGCTTTGGCTCCGGAACCTACGAGCAGTACTTC. Its protein product is CASSFGSGTYEQYF.

This sequence joins TRBV6-1 and TRBJ2-1, with 8 bases aligning to TRBD2. The germline V gene has CDR1 MNHNS and CDR2 SASEGT. The CDR3 extends over 15 amino acids. Germline trimming cut 2 bases from V and 3 bases from J; bases unmatched to any gene: 3. CDR3: CASSEIAGNYNEQFF. The CDR3 DNA reads TGTGCCAGCAGTGAAATAGCGGGGAACTACAATGAGCAGTTCTTC.

The rearrangement joins TRBV9 to TRBJ1-5, with 8 bases fitting TRBD1. J gave up 3 bases and V 4 bases, and 21 bases lay outside the gene matches. The germline gives CDR1 SGDLS, CDR2 YYNGEE. This CDR3 is built from 20 residues. In DNA, the CDR3 is TGTGCCAGCAGCCCACTAACCAGGGGGCCAATTATCAGCCCCAATCAGCCCCAGCATTTT. Protein product: CASSPLTRGPIISPNQPQHF.

The genes are TRBV28 and TRBJ2-5; TRBD1 matches 10 bases. V lost 6 bases, J lost 5 bases, and 9 bases stayed unmatched. The CDR3 extends over 15 amino acids. CDR1 is MDHEN, CDR2 SYDVKM, per germline. The CDR3, as DNA: TGTGCCAGCAGATCGACAGGGGGCGAGGGGGAGACCCAGTACTTC. Translation gives CASRSTGGEGETQYF.

Concerning this clone itself: One end of the junction does not line up with germline, which may come from a read error. The chain couples TRBV6-5 to TRBJ2-7; D ambiguous. The CDR3 totals 13 residues. In germline, CDR1 is MNHEY, CDR2 SVGAGI. In DNA form, the CDR3 reads TGTGCCAGCAGTTACAACCCTTCCTGCGAGCAGTACTTC. Its translation is CASSYNPSCEQYF.